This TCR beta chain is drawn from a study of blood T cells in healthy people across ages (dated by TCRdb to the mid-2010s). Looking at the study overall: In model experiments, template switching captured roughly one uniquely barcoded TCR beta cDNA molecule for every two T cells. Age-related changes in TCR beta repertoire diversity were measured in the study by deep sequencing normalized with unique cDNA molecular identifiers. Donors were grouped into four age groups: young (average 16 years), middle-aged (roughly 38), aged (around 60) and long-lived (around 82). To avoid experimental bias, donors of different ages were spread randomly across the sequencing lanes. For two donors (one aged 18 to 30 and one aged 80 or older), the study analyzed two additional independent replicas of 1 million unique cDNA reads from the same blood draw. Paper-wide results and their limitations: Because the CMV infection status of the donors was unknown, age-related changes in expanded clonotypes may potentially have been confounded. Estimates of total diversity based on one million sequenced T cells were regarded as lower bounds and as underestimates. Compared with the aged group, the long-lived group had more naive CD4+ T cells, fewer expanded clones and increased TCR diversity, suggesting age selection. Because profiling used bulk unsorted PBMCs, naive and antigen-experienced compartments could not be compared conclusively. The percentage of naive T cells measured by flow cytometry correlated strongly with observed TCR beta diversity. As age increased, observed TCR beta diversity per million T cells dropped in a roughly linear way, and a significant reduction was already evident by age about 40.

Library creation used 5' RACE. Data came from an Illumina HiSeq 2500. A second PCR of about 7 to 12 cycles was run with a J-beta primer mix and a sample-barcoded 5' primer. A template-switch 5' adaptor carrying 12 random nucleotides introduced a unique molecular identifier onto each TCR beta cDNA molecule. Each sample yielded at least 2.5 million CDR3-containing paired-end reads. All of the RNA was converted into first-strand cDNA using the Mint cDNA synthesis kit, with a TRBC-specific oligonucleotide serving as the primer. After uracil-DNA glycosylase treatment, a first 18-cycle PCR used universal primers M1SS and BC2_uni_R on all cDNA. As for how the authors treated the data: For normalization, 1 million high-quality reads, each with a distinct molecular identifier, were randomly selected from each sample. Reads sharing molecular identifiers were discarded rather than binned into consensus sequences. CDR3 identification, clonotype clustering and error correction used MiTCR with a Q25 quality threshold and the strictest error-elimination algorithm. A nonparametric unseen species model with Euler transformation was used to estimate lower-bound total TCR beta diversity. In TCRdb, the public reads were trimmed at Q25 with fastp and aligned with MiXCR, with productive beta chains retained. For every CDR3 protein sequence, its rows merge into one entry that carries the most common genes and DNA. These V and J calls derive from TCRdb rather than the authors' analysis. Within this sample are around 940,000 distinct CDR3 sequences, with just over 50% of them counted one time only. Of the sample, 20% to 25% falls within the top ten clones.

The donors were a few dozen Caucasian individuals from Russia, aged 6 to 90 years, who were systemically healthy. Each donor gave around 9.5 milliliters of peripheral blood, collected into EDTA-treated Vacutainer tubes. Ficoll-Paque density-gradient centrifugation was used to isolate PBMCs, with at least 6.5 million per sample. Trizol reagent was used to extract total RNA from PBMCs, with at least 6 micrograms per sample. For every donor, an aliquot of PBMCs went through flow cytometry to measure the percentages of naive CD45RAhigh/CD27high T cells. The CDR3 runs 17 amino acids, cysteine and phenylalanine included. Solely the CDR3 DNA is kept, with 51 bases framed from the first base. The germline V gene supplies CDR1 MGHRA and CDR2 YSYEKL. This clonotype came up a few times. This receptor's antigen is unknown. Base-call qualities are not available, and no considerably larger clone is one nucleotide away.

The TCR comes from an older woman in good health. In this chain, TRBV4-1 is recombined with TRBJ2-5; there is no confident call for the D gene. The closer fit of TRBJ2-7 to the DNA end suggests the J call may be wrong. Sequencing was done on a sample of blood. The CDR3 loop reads CASSQESLAGYAYEQYF. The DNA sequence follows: TGCGCCAGCAGCCAAGAATCTCTGGCAGGATATGCCTACGAGCAGTACTTC.